This note documents a single T cell receptor beta chain sequence. Its specificity is unknown. The source of the sample is a study of post-analysis software for immune sequencing data. Study details: Disease courses included relapsing-remitting, secondary progressive and progressive-relapsing multiple sclerosis. Study conclusions and caveats: In patients, about five TRBV segments were more frequent than in controls, with TRBV5-6, TRBV5-1 and TRBV20-1 among them. Patients with multiple sclerosis recorded significantly lower normalized Chao1 diversity than controls, the study found. F measure grouped same-batch samples tightly together.

V was clipped by 6 bases and J by 0 bases, with 8 bases between them. CDR1 is MGHDK, CDR2 SYGVNS, per germline. The CDR3 loop spans 13 amino acids. Carried by the TCR beta cDNA libraries were unique molecular identifiers. T cells numbering roughly 1 to 10 million yielded 500,000 or so cDNA molecules. TCRdb redid the calling of the PCR reads with MiXCR, one entry per CDR3 protein. The sample includes more than 500,000 distinct CDR3 sequences, around a third of them seen just once. This sequence joins TRBV25-1 and TRBJ1-1, with a weak D call TRBD1 (5 bases). The sequencing sample was made of blood. The sequence was obtained from a girl aged 2-17 years with multiple sclerosis. CDR3: CASRGLLNTEAFF. DNA for the CDR3: TGTGCCAGCAGGGGACTTCTGAACACTGAAGCTTTCTTT. The variable domain in full, with the rest retrieved from reference TRBV25-1 and TRBJ1-1, is EADIYQTPRYLVIGTGKKITLECSQTMGHDKMYWYQQDPGMELHLIHYSYGVNSTEKGDLSSESTVSRIRTEHFPLTLESARPSHTSQYLCASRGLLNTEAFFGQGTRLTVV.